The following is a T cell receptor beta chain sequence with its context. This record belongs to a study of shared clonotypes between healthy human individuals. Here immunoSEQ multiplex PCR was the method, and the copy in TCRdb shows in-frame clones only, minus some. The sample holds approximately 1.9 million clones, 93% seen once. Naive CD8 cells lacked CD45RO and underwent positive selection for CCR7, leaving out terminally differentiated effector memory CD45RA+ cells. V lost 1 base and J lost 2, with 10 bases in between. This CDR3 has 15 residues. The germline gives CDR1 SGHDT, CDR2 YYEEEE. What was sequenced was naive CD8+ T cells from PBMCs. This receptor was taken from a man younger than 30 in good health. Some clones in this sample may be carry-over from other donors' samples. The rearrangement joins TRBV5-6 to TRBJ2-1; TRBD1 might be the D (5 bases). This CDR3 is CASSLTQGTYNEQFF. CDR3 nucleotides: TGTGCCAGCAGCTTGACGCAGGGAACCTACAATGAGCAGTTCTTC. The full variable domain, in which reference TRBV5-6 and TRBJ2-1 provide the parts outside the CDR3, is DAGVTQSPTHLIKTRGQQVTLRCSPKSGHDTVSWYQQALGQGPQFIFQYYEEEERQRGNFPDRFSGHQFPNYSSELNVNALLLGDSALYLCASSLTQGTYNEQFFGPGTRLTVL.